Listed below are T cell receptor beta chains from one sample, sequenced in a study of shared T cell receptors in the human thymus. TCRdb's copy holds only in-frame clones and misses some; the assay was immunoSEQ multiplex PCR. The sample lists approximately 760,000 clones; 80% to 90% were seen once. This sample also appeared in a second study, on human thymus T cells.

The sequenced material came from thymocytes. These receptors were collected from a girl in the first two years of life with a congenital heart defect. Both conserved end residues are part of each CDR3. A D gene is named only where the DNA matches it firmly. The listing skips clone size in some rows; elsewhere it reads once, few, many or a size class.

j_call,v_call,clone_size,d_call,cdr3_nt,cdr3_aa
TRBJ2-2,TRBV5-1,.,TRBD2,TGCGCCAGCAGCTTGGCCCCTTCCACGGGGGGAAGGAACACCGGGGAGCTGTTTTTT,CASSLAPSTGGRNTGELFF
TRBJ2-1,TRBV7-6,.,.,TGTGCCAGCACCCAGGTCCCCCAGCCTAACAATGAGCAGTTCTTC,CASTQVPQPNNEQFF
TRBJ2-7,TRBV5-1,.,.,TGCGCCAGCAGCTTGGGAGACAGACCCTACGAGCAGTACTTC,CASSLGDRPYEQYF
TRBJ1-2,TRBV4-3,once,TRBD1,TGCGCCAGCAGCCAAGATTCGGGACAGGGGGCGAGGAGCTATGGCTACACCTTC,CASSQDSGQGARSYGYTF
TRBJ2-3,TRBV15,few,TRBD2,TGTGCCACCAGCAAGCTAGCGGGGGGTTGGGTCACAGATACGCAGTATTTT,CATSKLAGGWVTDTQYF
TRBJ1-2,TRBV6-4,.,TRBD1,TGTGCCACCCCCAGGACAGGTTCCTACTGCGCATTC,CATPRTGSYCAF
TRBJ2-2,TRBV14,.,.,TGTGCCAGCAGCTACGTCCCCACAAGCACCGGGGAGCTGTTTTTT,CASSYVPTSTGELFF
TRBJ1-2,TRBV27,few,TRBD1,TGTGCCAGCAGTTTATCGGGGGGACAGTCGAGCGGCTACACCTTC,CASSLSGGQSSGYTF
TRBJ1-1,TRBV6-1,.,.,TGTGCCAGCAGTGAACAGTTGGCGGCGAACACTGAAGCTTTCTTT,CASSEQLAANTEAFF
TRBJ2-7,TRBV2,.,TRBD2,TGTGCCAGCAGTGAACCTAGCGGTTCCTACGAGCAGTACTTC,CASSEPSGSYEQYF
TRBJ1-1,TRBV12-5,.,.,TGTGCTAGTGGTTCCCCGCGGGGCACTGAAGCTTTCTTT,CASGSPRGTEAFF